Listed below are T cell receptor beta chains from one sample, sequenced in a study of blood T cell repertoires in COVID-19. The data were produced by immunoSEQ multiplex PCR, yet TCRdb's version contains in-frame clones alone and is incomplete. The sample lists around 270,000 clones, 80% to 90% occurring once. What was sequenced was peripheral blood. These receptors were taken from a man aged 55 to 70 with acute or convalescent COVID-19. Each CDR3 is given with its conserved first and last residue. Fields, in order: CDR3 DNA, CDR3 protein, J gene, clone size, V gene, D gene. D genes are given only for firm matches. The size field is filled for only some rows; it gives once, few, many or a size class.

cdr3_nt: TGTGCCAGCAGCTTGAATCGAGCGGGGGGGCAAGAGACCCAGTACTTC; cdr3_aa: CASSLNRAGGQETQYF; j_call: TRBJ2-5; clone_size: .; v_call: TRBV5-5; d_call: TRBD2
cdr3_nt: TGTGCCAGCAGTATGCTCGGACACAATAATTCACCCCTCCACTTT; cdr3_aa: CASSMLGHNNSPLHF; j_call: TRBJ1-6; clone_size: .; v_call: TRBV6-5; d_call: .
cdr3_nt: TGTGCCAGCATCCAGCAGGGCTTGGGCACTGAAGCTTTCTTT; cdr3_aa: CASIQQGLGTEAFF; j_call: TRBJ1-1; clone_size: .; v_call: TRBV7-9; d_call: .
cdr3_nt: TGTGCCAGCAGCTTAGTTTTAGGGACAGGACGAACCTATGGCTACACCTTC; cdr3_aa: CASSLVLGTGRTYGYTF; j_call: TRBJ1-2; clone_size: .; v_call: TRBV11-2; d_call: TRBD1
cdr3_nt: TGTGCCAGCAGCCAAGAAGACGGGTTTGAGCAGTTCTTC; cdr3_aa: CASSQEDGFEQFF; j_call: TRBJ2-1; clone_size: .; v_call: TRBV3-1/TRBV3-2; d_call: .
cdr3_nt: TGTGCCAGCAGTTGGCGGCGTGAGAATGAAAAACTGTTTTTT; cdr3_aa: CASSWRRENEKLFF; j_call: TRBJ1-4; clone_size: .; v_call: TRBV28; d_call: .
cdr3_nt: TGTGCCAGCAGCGAGGTTCAGGGGTACTCCTACGAGCAGTACTTC; cdr3_aa: CASSEVQGYSYEQYF; j_call: TRBJ2-7; clone_size: few; v_call: TRBV6-6; d_call: .
cdr3_nt: TGTGCTAGCAGCTCTAACCCGTCAGATACGCAGTATTTT; cdr3_aa: CASSSNPSDTQYF; j_call: TRBJ2-3; clone_size: .; v_call: TRBV7-7; d_call: .
cdr3_nt: TGTGCCAGCAGTTCGTCCGGGGCCTACGAGCAGTACTTC; cdr3_aa: CASSSSGAYEQYF; j_call: TRBJ2-7; clone_size: .; v_call: TRBV28; d_call: .
cdr3_nt: TGCGCCAGCAGCCTCGATCTTCCCACTCTCTCTGGGGCCAACGTCCTGACTTTC; cdr3_aa: CASSLDLPTLSGANVLTF; j_call: TRBJ2-6; clone_size: .; v_call: TRBV4-3; d_call: .
cdr3_nt: TGTGCCAGCAGCCTCCGCGCTGGGATGGAGGGGAAAGCTGAAGCTTTCTTT; cdr3_aa: CASSLRAGMEGKAEAFF; j_call: TRBJ1-1; clone_size: few; v_call: TRBV7-3; d_call: .
cdr3_nt: TGTGCCAGCAGCCCCCGGACAGGGGATCCCTATGGCTACACCTTC; cdr3_aa: CASSPRTGDPYGYTF; j_call: TRBJ1-2; clone_size: .; v_call: TRBV11-2; d_call: TRBD1
cdr3_nt: TGTGCCAGCAGCCGCCAAGGGACAGGGGTTAATGAAAAACTGTTTTTT; cdr3_aa: CASSRQGTGVNEKLFF; j_call: TRBJ1-4; clone_size: .; v_call: TRBV4-2; d_call: TRBD1
cdr3_nt: TGTGCCAGCAGCTTAGATGGTGTTAGCGGGGAGTCTGGTACCCAGTACTTC; cdr3_aa: CASSLDGVSGESGTQYF; j_call: TRBJ2-5; clone_size: .; v_call: TRBV11-3; d_call: TRBD2
cdr3_nt: TGTGCCAGCAGTTCCGATGGACAGGGGGTCTTAGAGACCCAGTACTTC; cdr3_aa: CASSSDGQGVLETQYF; j_call: TRBJ2-5; clone_size: few; v_call: TRBV6-2/TRBV6-3; d_call: TRBD1
cdr3_nt: TGTGCCAGTAGTATCTCTGGACAGCACAACTATGGCTACACCTTC; cdr3_aa: CASSISGQHNYGYTF; j_call: TRBJ1-2; clone_size: .; v_call: TRBV19; d_call: .
cdr3_nt: TGTGCCAGCAGTCGGGGACAGGCCCCCTATAGCAATCAGCCCCAGCATTTT; cdr3_aa: CASSRGQAPYSNQPQHF; j_call: TRBJ1-5; clone_size: .; v_call: TRBV28; d_call: TRBD1
cdr3_nt: TGCAGTAGCGGGAGGCTCTACAATGAGCAGTTCTTC; cdr3_aa: CSSGRLYNEQFF; j_call: TRBJ2-1; clone_size: .; v_call: TRBV29-1; d_call: TRBD2
cdr3_nt: TGTGCCAGCGCAGGTAATCAGCCCCAGCATTTT; cdr3_aa: CASAGNQPQHF; j_call: TRBJ1-5; clone_size: .; v_call: TRBV2; d_call: .
cdr3_nt: TGTGCCAGCAGCGAAAAGGTCCTAGCTATTACGAACACCGGGGAGCTGTTTTTT; cdr3_aa: CASSEKVLAITNTGELFF; j_call: TRBJ2-2; clone_size: .; v_call: TRBV7-9; d_call: .
cdr3_nt: TGTGCCAGCAGCGGGACAGGTGTTAGCACAGATACGCAGTATTTT; cdr3_aa: CASSGTGVSTDTQYF; j_call: TRBJ2-3; clone_size: .; v_call: TRBV9; d_call: TRBD1
cdr3_nt: TGTGCCACCAGCCCAACGGGGGGTAACGGGGAGCTGTTTTTT; cdr3_aa: CATSPTGGNGELFF; j_call: TRBJ2-2; clone_size: .; v_call: TRBV15; d_call: TRBD2
cdr3_nt: TGTGCCACCAGTGCTAGCGGGGGATACAATGAGCAGTTCTTC; cdr3_aa: CATSASGGYNEQFF; j_call: TRBJ2-1; clone_size: once; v_call: TRBV10-3; d_call: TRBD2
cdr3_nt: TGTGCCAGCAGCCTCGGGGGGGCCACTGAAGCTTTCTTT; cdr3_aa: CASSLGGATEAFF; j_call: TRBJ1-1; clone_size: .; v_call: TRBV7-9; d_call: .
cdr3_nt: TGTGCCAGCAGCCCCGCAGGGACTACCGTCTATGGCTACACCTTC; cdr3_aa: CASSPAGTTVYGYTF; j_call: TRBJ1-2; clone_size: .; v_call: TRBV7-2; d_call: .
cdr3_nt: TGTGCCAGCAGCCCATCCGCGCGCTCTGGGGCCAACGTCCTGACTTTC; cdr3_aa: CASSPSARSGANVLTF; j_call: TRBJ2-6; clone_size: .; v_call: TRBV28; d_call: .
cdr3_nt: TGTGCCAGCAGCCGACCGGGACAGGGTTTGCTTTTCATGAACACTGAAGCTTTCTTT; cdr3_aa: CASSRPGQGLLFMNTEAFF; j_call: TRBJ1-1; clone_size: .; v_call: TRBV7-9; d_call: TRBD1
cdr3_nt: TGTGCCATCAGTGATGGGCAGGACTCCTACGAGCAGTACTTC; cdr3_aa: CAISDGQDSYEQYF; j_call: TRBJ2-7; clone_size: .; v_call: TRBV10-3; d_call: .
cdr3_nt: TGCGCCAGCAGCTTCCTGACAGGGGGCTCCCAGACCTACGAGCAGTACTTC; cdr3_aa: CASSFLTGGSQTYEQYF; j_call: TRBJ2-7; clone_size: .; v_call: TRBV5-1; d_call: TRBD1
cdr3_nt: TGCGCCAGCAGCCAAACCCCGGGACTAAAAGAGACCCAGTACTTC; cdr3_aa: CASSQTPGLKETQYF; j_call: TRBJ2-5; clone_size: .; v_call: TRBV4-1; d_call: TRBD2
cdr3_nt: TGCGCCAGCAGCTTGCGGACAGATTCCTACGAGCAGTACTTC; cdr3_aa: CASSLRTDSYEQYF; j_call: TRBJ2-7; clone_size: .; v_call: TRBV5-1; d_call: .
cdr3_nt: TGTGCCAGCAGCCGGGGACTGGTCCAAGAGACCCAGTACTTC; cdr3_aa: CASSRGLVQETQYF; j_call: TRBJ2-5; clone_size: .; v_call: TRBV3-1/TRBV3-2; d_call: .
cdr3_nt: TGTGCCAGCAGCCCCGTGACAACCGAGCAGTACTTC; cdr3_aa: CASSPVTTEQYF; j_call: TRBJ2-7; clone_size: few; v_call: TRBV11-2; d_call: .
cdr3_nt: TGCAGCGTTGAAGAACCCAGGGGGCGCTTGGAGACCCAGTACTTC; cdr3_aa: CSVEEPRGRLETQYF; j_call: TRBJ2-5; clone_size: .; v_call: TRBV29-1; d_call: TRBD1
cdr3_nt: TGTGCCACCAGCAGAGATCCGGGGAGCGGGACCGGGGAGCTGTTTTTT; cdr3_aa: CATSRDPGSGTGELFF; j_call: TRBJ2-2; clone_size: .; v_call: TRBV15; d_call: .
cdr3_nt: TGTGCCAGCAGTCTAACGTGGGGCAACACTGAAGCTTTCTTT; cdr3_aa: CASSLTWGNTEAFF; j_call: TRBJ1-1; clone_size: few; v_call: TRBV2; d_call: .
cdr3_nt: TGTGCCAGCAGCGCGGGGGGGTTCGTTGAAAAACTGTTTTTT; cdr3_aa: CASSAGGFVEKLFF; j_call: TRBJ1-4; clone_size: .; v_call: TRBV7-2; d_call: .
cdr3_nt: TGTGCCAGCAGCCCCCAAACACCAGGGGGAGGAAGCACAGATACGCAGTATTTT; cdr3_aa: CASSPQTPGGGSTDTQYF; j_call: TRBJ2-3; clone_size: few; v_call: TRBV7-6; d_call: .
cdr3_nt: TGTGCCAGCCCTCGCACGGGACTAGCGGGGGCCTTAAATGTAGATACGCAGTATTTT; cdr3_aa: CASPRTGLAGALNVDTQYF; j_call: TRBJ2-3; clone_size: .; v_call: TRBV28; d_call: TRBD2
cdr3_nt: TGCGCCAGCAGTCACCGAGACAGTTACGAGCAGTACTTC; cdr3_aa: CASSHRDSYEQYF; j_call: TRBJ2-7; clone_size: .; v_call: TRBV23-1; d_call: .
cdr3_nt: TGTGCCAGCAGCTTAGTGGGGACAGAGTACAATGAGCAGTTCTTC; cdr3_aa: CASSLVGTEYNEQFF; j_call: TRBJ2-1; clone_size: few; v_call: TRBV7-9; d_call: TRBD1
cdr3_nt: TGTGCCAGCAGCCCGGGACAGGGCGACCCGTCCCAGCCCCAGCATTTT; cdr3_aa: CASSPGQGDPSQPQHF; j_call: TRBJ1-5; clone_size: .; v_call: TRBV7-2; d_call: TRBD1
cdr3_nt: TGTGCCAGCAGTTTGGGCAGCGGGAGAACGGAGCAGTTCTTC; cdr3_aa: CASSLGSGRTEQFF; j_call: TRBJ2-1; clone_size: .; v_call: TRBV28; d_call: TRBD2
cdr3_nt: TGTGCCAGCACTCGTAGAGATCTTACCGGGACAGGTACTGGTGGCTACACCTTC; cdr3_aa: CASTRRDLTGTGTGGYTF; j_call: TRBJ1-2; clone_size: .; v_call: TRBV6-6; d_call: TRBD1
cdr3_nt: TGTGCCAGCAGAACCGGGACTAGTTGGGTTGAGCAGTTCTTC; cdr3_aa: CASRTGTSWVEQFF; j_call: TRBJ2-1; clone_size: few; v_call: TRBV27; d_call: TRBD2
cdr3_nt: TGTGCCAGCAGCCAAGTTAGCTGGAACACTGAAGCTTTCTTT; cdr3_aa: CASSQVSWNTEAFF; j_call: TRBJ1-1; clone_size: .; v_call: TRBV3-1/TRBV3-2; d_call: .
cdr3_nt: TGTGCCAGCAGTGCTCAGGGGGGTAATGAGCAGTTCTTC; cdr3_aa: CASSAQGGNEQFF; j_call: TRBJ2-1; clone_size: .; v_call: TRBV2; d_call: .
cdr3_nt: TGTGCCAGCAGCTCGACAGGGAACACTGAAGCTTTCTTT; cdr3_aa: CASSSTGNTEAFF; j_call: TRBJ1-1; clone_size: once; v_call: TRBV7-3; d_call: .
cdr3_nt: TGTGCCAGCTCCATAGCGGGGAGCTCCTACGAGCAGTACTTC; cdr3_aa: CASSIAGSSYEQYF; j_call: TRBJ2-7; clone_size: .; v_call: TRBV6-5; d_call: TRBD2
cdr3_nt: TGCGCCAGCAGCCAACCCCGGGGGACAGTAGCCACCTCTGGAAACACCATATATTTT; cdr3_aa: CASSQPRGTVATSGNTIYF; j_call: TRBJ1-3; clone_size: few; v_call: TRBV4-1; d_call: TRBD1
cdr3_nt: TGTGCCATCAGTGAGTCGGGGGCGGGGGAAGAGACCCAGTACTTC; cdr3_aa: CAISESGAGEETQYF; j_call: TRBJ2-5; clone_size: .; v_call: TRBV10-3; d_call: .
cdr3_nt: TGTGCCAGCAGTTTAATGGGGACAGGGGAGCCCCAGCATTTT; cdr3_aa: CASSLMGTGEPQHF; j_call: TRBJ1-5; clone_size: .; v_call: TRBV27; d_call: TRBD1
cdr3_nt: TGTGCCAGCAGCCAAGGGACAGGGGCCTACGAGCAGTACTTC; cdr3_aa: CASSQGTGAYEQYF; j_call: TRBJ2-7; clone_size: .; v_call: TRBV3-1/TRBV3-2; d_call: TRBD1
cdr3_nt: TGTGCCAGCACAGAAGAGGGATACGAGCAGTACTTC; cdr3_aa: CASTEEGYEQYF; j_call: TRBJ2-7; clone_size: once; v_call: TRBV28; d_call: .
cdr3_nt: TGCGCCAGCGGACAGGGGGAGACAGATACGCAGTATTTT; cdr3_aa: CASGQGETDTQYF; j_call: TRBJ2-3; clone_size: .; v_call: TRBV10-2; d_call: TRBD1
cdr3_nt: TGTGCCAGTAGTGCTCAATCGACAGCCTCGCCCTACAATGAGCAGTTCTTC; cdr3_aa: CASSAQSTASPYNEQFF; j_call: TRBJ2-1; clone_size: .; v_call: TRBV19; d_call: .
cdr3_nt: TGTGCCACCAGCAGGGGCACAGGGGAGAATCAGCCCCAGCATTTT; cdr3_aa: CATSRGTGENQPQHF; j_call: TRBJ1-5; clone_size: .; v_call: TRBV15; d_call: TRBD1